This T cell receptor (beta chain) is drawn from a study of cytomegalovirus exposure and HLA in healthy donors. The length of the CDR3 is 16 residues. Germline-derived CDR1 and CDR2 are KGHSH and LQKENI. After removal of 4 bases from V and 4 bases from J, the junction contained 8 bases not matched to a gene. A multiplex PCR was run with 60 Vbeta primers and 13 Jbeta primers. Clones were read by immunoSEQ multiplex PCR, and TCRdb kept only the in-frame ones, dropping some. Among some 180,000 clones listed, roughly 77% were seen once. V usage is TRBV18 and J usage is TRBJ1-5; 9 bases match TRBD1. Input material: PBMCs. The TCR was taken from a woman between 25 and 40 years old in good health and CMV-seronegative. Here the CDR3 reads CASSLIPGQGNQPQHF. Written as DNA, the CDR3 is TGTGCCAGCTCACTTATACCGGGACAGGGTAATCAGCCCCAGCATTTT.